This is a list of T cell receptor beta chains from one sample in a study of cytomegalovirus exposure and HLA in healthy donors. Sequenced by immunoSEQ multiplex PCR; TCRdb stores in-frame clones only, minus some. The repertoire has roughly 140,000 clones, over 55% of them found once; the top ten carry approximately 2.1%. Source material: PBMCs. These receptors were collected from a middle-aged man in good health and CMV-seronegative. Each CDR3 is given with its conserved first and last residue. D genes are given only for firm matches. Clone size, where shown, is once, few, many, or a class for clones that have expanded.

v_call	clone_size	d_call	j_call	cdr3_aa	cdr3_nt
TRBV5-1	few	-	TRBJ2-2	CASSLVVPPGELFF	TGCGCCAGCAGCTTAGTAGTCCCCCCCGGGGAGCTGTTTTTT
TRBV2	-	TRBD1	TRBJ1-1	CASSDPRGRGTEAFF	TGTGCCAGCAGTGATCCTAGGGGCAGGGGGACTGAAGCTTTCTTT
TRBV7-8	-	TRBD2	TRBJ2-3	CASSSLAGGDTQYF	TGTGCCAGCAGCTCTTTAGCGGGAGGGGATACGCAGTATTTT
TRBV7-9	-	TRBD1	TRBJ2-4	CASSSEQGQQYF	TGTGCCAGCAGCTCGGAACAGGGGCAGCAGTACTTC
TRBV11-3	once	-	TRBJ1-1	CASSLQGGDTEAFF	TGTGCCAGCAGCTTACAGGGAGGGGACACTGAAGCTTTCTTT
TRBV21-1	-	-	TRBJ1-4	CASNRDNATNEKLFF	TGTGCCAGCAACCGGGACAATGCAACTAATGAAAAACTGTTTTTT
TRBV14	-	TRBD1	TRBJ1-1	CASSQAWTGGNTEAFF	TGTGCCAGCAGCCAGGCCTGGACAGGAGGGAACACTGAAGCTTTCTTT
TRBV5-1	-	TRBD2	TRBJ2-7	CASRTSDTYEQYF	TGCGCCAGCAGGACTAGCGATACCTACGAGCAGTACTTC
TRBV4-2	-	TRBD1	TRBJ1-2	CASSQEDRGLGVYGYTF	TGTGCCAGCAGCCAAGAAGACAGGGGGCTCGGGGTCTATGGCTACACCTTC
TRBV7-2	-	-	TRBJ2-1	CASSEKRAGYNEQFF	TGTGCCAGCAGCGAGAAGCGGGCGGGTTACAATGAGCAGTTCTTC
TRBV29-1	-	TRBD1	TRBJ1-5	CSVVGTGNQPQHF	TGCAGCGTTGTCGGGACAGGGAATCAGCCCCAGCATTTT
TRBV4-1	-	TRBD2	TRBJ2-7	CASSQDGRRGDPYYEQYF	TGCGCCAGCAGCCAAGATGGTAGGCGGGGGGACCCCTACTACGAGCAGTACTTC
TRBV6-5	-	TRBD2	TRBJ2-1	CASGRGGRFLNEQFF	TGTGCCAGCGGTCGCGGGGGGCGCTTTCTCAATGAGCAGTTCTTC
TRBV9	-	TRBD1	TRBJ2-7	CASSVRDRADEQYF	TGTGCCAGCAGCGTCCGGGACAGGGCCGACGAGCAGTACTTC
TRBV7-2	-	TRBD1	TRBJ2-3	CASSSWDRALSFAQYF	TGTGCCAGCAGCTCGTGGGACAGGGCTCTCTCCTTTGCGCAGTATTTT
TRBV9	-	-	TRBJ1-1	CASSVVVSGTEAFF	TGTGCCAGCAGCGTAGTAGTTTCGGGGACAGAAGCTTTCTTT
TRBV6-4	-	TRBD2	TRBJ2-3	CASSDSAGGPQDTQYF	TGTGCCAGCAGTGACTCGGCGGGAGGGCCGCAAGATACGCAGTATTTT
TRBV29-1	-	TRBD1	TRBJ1-2	CSGLGQGDYGYTF	TGCAGCGGCCTGGGACAGGGAGACTATGGCTACACCTTC
TRBV25-1	once	TRBD2	TRBJ2-5	CASTSGGHQETQYF	TGTGCCAGCACCAGCGGGGGCCATCAAGAGACCCAGTACTTC
TRBV4-3	-	TRBD1	TRBJ2-2	CASSQVFGQGASGELFF	TGCGCCAGCAGCCAAGTGTTCGGACAGGGGGCTTCCGGGGAGCTGTTTTTT
TRBV28	-	-	TRBJ2-7	CASSFPAAPHEQYF	TGTGCCAGCAGTTTTCCCGCGGCACCTCACGAGCAGTACTTC
TRBV6-5	-	TRBD1	TRBJ2-2	CASSYSTGGTGELFF	TGTGCCAGCAGTTACTCGACAGGGGGCACCGGGGAGCTGTTTTTT
TRBV5-1	-	TRBD1	TRBJ2-7	CASSPGTDSYEQYF	TGCGCCAGCAGCCCAGGGACAGACTCCTACGAGCAGTACTTC
TRBV15	-	-	TRBJ2-1	CATSRDLGGGDEQFF	TGTGCCACCAGCAGAGATCTTGGAGGGGGCGATGAGCAGTTCTTC
TRBV7-2	-	-	TRBJ1-2	CASSLAGVRNYGYTF	TGTGCCAGCAGCTTGGCCGGGGTTCGTAACTATGGCTACACCTTC
TRBV6-5	-	-	TRBJ2-7	CASRRGLSPVYEQYF	TGTGCCAGCAGACGAGGACTATCGCCTGTCTACGAGCAGTACTTC
TRBV5-4	-	-	TRBJ2-7	CASSSPRTADYEQYF	TGTGCCAGCAGCTCCCCCAGGACAGCAGATTACGAGCAGTACTTC
TRBV19	-	TRBD1	TRBJ1-1	CASSLQGAGTEAFF	TGTGCCAGTAGTTTACAGGGGGCAGGCACTGAAGCTTTCTTT
TRBV7-8	-	TRBD1	TRBJ1-5	CASSLGQGVSNQPQHF	TGTGCCAGCAGCCTAGGACAGGGGGTCAGCAATCAGCCCCAGCATTTT
TRBV5-8	-	TRBD1	TRBJ1-2	CASSWGQGALSYGYTF	TGTGCCAGCAGCTGGGGACAGGGGGCGCTTAGCTATGGCTACACCTTC
TRBV19	many	-	TRBJ2-3	CASSQVKGTDTQYF	TGTGCCAGTAGTCAGGTTAAGGGCACAGATACGCAGTATTTT
TRBV5-4	-	-	TRBJ2-5	CASSPDRAGTQYF	TGTGCCAGCAGCCCCGACAGGGCGGGAACCCAGTACTTC
TRBV19	-	TRBD1	TRBJ2-5	CASSSTGGETQYF	TGTGCCAGTAGTAGTACAGGGGGAGAGACCCAGTACTTC
TRBV7-6	-	-	TRBJ1-6	CASSLEQVATWGSPLHF	TGTGCCAGCAGCTTAGAACAGGTTGCGACCTGGGGTTCACCCCTCCACTTT
TRBV5-4	-	TRBD1	TRBJ2-7	CASSSGTGIPGEQYF	TGTGCCAGCAGCTCCGGGACAGGCATACCGGGCGAGCAGTACTTC
TRBV5-4	few	-	TRBJ1-1	CASSPGASQNTEAFF	TGTGCCAGCAGCCCTGGAGCCAGCCAGAACACTGAAGCTTTCTTT
TRBV15	few	-	TRBJ1-2	CATSGHRPGFEWGYTF	TGTGCCACCAGTGGACACCGGCCCGGGTTCGAGTGGGGCTACACCTTC
TRBV28	-	TRBD1	TRBJ1-4	CASSFMAGQGSEKLFF	TGTGCCAGCAGTTTCATGGCGGGACAGGGTAGCGAAAAACTGTTTTTT
TRBV7-9	few	-	TRBJ2-7	CASSFGDSFYSYEQYF	TGTGCCAGCAGCTTCGGGGACTCTTTTTATTCCTACGAGCAGTACTTC
TRBV30	-	-	TRBJ1-1	CAWCGAGEAFF	TGTGCCTGGTGTGGGGCCGGAGAAGCTTTCTTT
TRBV10-3	-	-	TRBJ1-3	CAISEGQGNSGNTIYF	TGTGCCATCAGTGAAGGTCAGGGCAACTCTGGAAACACCATATATTTT
TRBV5-1	-	-	TRBJ2-5	CASSPNGGETQYF	TGCGCCAGCAGCCCTAACGGGGGAGAGACCCAGTACTTC
TRBV5-1	once	-	TRBJ1-1	CASTPGNTEAFF	TGCGCCAGCACCCCAGGGAACACTGAAGCTTTCTTT
TRBV11-2	-	-	TRBJ2-7	CASSFGQGRDYEQYF	TGTGCCAGCAGCTTTGGGCAGGGAAGGGATTACGAGCAGTACTTC
TRBV18	once	TRBD1	TRBJ1-2	CASSPQGQGAKGYTF	TGTGCCAGCTCACCACAGGGTCAGGGGGCGAAGGGCTACACCTTC
TRBV2	-	TRBD1	TRBJ1-3	CASSVGTGGFGNTIYF	TGTGCCAGCAGTGTAGGGACAGGGGGCTTTGGAAACACCATATATTTT
TRBV6-1	-	-	TRBJ1-5	CASSGGQPQHF	TGTGCCAGCAGCGGGGGACAGCCCCAGCATTTT
TRBV4-2	once	-	TRBJ2-7	CASSQTRGGEQYF	TGTGCCAGCAGCCAGACGCGCGGTGGGGAGCAGTACTTC
TRBV23-1	-	TRBD1	TRBJ2-2	CASSQSGTGRTGELFF	TGCGCCAGCAGTCAATCTGGGACAGGCAGAACCGGGGAGCTGTTTTTT
TRBV7-9	few	TRBD1	TRBJ1-1	CASSPTGGEAFF	TGTGCCAGCAGCCCGACAGGGGGTGAAGCTTTCTTT
TRBV30	-	TRBD2	TRBJ2-2	CAWGLSGIAPGTGELFF	TGTGCCTGGGGACTAAGCGGGATCGCTCCAGGCACCGGGGAGCTGTTTTTT
TRBV6-5	-	TRBD2	TRBJ2-1	CASSPLAGETEQFF	TGTGCCAGCAGTCCCCTGGCGGGGGAGACTGAGCAGTTCTTC
TRBV10-3	-	-	TRBJ2-7	CAISDPSALSYEQYF	TGTGCCATCAGTGACCCTAGCGCACTATCCTACGAGCAGTACTTC